These T cell receptor beta chains were read from a single sample in a study of monozygotic twins with inflammatory bowel disease. With the 5' RACE reads reprocessed, TCRdb shows one record per CDR3 protein and no DNA. Reported are about 43,000 distinct CDR3 sequences; the ten largest clones contain 5% to 6.5%. Sequencing used blood. These receptors originate from a human donor with ulcerative colitis or Crohn's disease, or a healthy co-twin of an affected twin (not recorded which). Both conserved end residues are part of each CDR3.

v_call	j_call	cdr3_aa
TRBV4-2	TRBJ2-1	CASSPSGNGNNEQFF
TRBV6-4	TRBJ2-1	CASSDSIVRSYNEQFF
TRBV24-1	TRBJ2-1	CATSDPSGDRLNEQFF
TRBV7-9	TRBJ1-1	CASSSPGRGGNTEAFF
TRBV7-7	TRBJ2-5	CASSLGGQEGETQYF
TRBV28	TRBJ2-3	CASFNSGASTDTQYF
TRBV11-2	TRBJ2-5	CASTSGEETQYF
TRBV18	TRBJ2-7	CASSPNRQGYEQYF
TRBV7-8	TRBJ2-5	CASSGGRALQETRYF
TRBV29-1	TRBJ1-2	CSVGTGSNYGYTF
TRBV3-1	TRBJ2-2	CASSQSENTGELFF
TRBV10-1	TRBJ2-3	CASSDKRRTSGTDTQYF
TRBV10-1	TRBJ1-2	CASNRIGVYGYTF
TRBV27	TRBJ2-7	CASSSPRQGRYEQYF
TRBV12-3/TRBV12-4	TRBJ1-1	CASSGTIPMNTEAFF
TRBV6-5	TRBJ2-7	CASSYSLGTPPYEQYF
TRBV12-3/TRBV12-4	TRBJ2-7	CASEGRYEQYF
TRBV27	TRBJ1-2	CASSRLQGEPDGYTF
TRBV5-8	TRBJ1-5	CASSLEGTGIFQPQHF
TRBV12-3/TRBV12-4	TRBJ2-3	CASSPHRGRTDTQYF
TRBV12-3/TRBV12-4	TRBJ2-7	CASTLWEGWREQYF
TRBV7-8	TRBJ1-3	CASSLRDRGTIYF
TRBV20-1	TRBJ1-5	CSASRYSNQPQHF